This TCR beta chain was identified in a study of cytomegalovirus exposure and HLA in healthy donors. Losses at the gene ends were 1 base for V and 4 bases for J; bases not matched to a gene: 5. CDR1 is SGHVS and CDR2 is FQNEAQ in the germline V gene. The CDR3 runs 16 residues. TCRdb keeps only in-frame clones here, not all; method: immunoSEQ multiplex PCR. Seen here are 200,000 to 250,000 clones, over 80% observed once, and the top ten hold around 5.6%. This TCR derives from a woman aged 18-30 years in good health and CMV-seronegative. Sequencing was carried out using PBMCs. The chain recombines TRBV7-8 with TRBJ2-3; 10 nucleotides align to TRBD2. The DNA for the CDR3 is TGTGCCAGCAGCTTAGAGAGTCTAGCGGGGGCAGATACGCAGTATTTT. Encoded protein: CASSLESLAGADTQYF.